These 21 T cell receptor beta chains originate from one sample sequenced in a study of blood T cell repertoires in COVID-19 (dated by TCRdb to the early 2020s). Library generation was performed with the immunoSEQ multiplex PCR assay. TCRdb obtained this table from immuneACCESS and retained in-frame rearrangements with V and J assigned. These tables miss some clones; where compared with another copy, unresolved V genes account for less than half of the shortfall, and the remainder is unexplained. Here the sample has approximately 58,000 clones; 80% to 90% occur a single time. About 6% of the sample belongs to the ten largest clones. Source material: peripheral blood. The receptors here all came from a woman aged 60-75 years with acute or convalescent COVID-19.

CDR3 in amino acids: CASIGGFSYNSPLHF. The CDR3 nucleotides are TGTGCCAGCATTGGAGGTTTCTCCTATAATTCACCCCTCCACTTT. This chain uses TRBV2 with TRBJ1-6; D uncertain. The CDR3 runs 15 residues. CDR1 and CDR2 from the germline V gene are SNHLY and FYNNEI. Trimming took 7 bases from V and 0 from J, leaving 10 bases between them.

The chain combines TRBV5-8 with TRBJ1-2; TRBD1 aligns across 8 bases. CDR1 and CDR2 (germline): SGHTS, YDEGEE. This CDR3 has 15 residues. The trim removed 3 bases at V and 4 bases at J, leaving 8 bases unmatched. CDR3 residues: CASSSSTGGVYGYTF. The DNA of the CDR3 is TGTGCCAGCAGCTCAAGTACAGGGGGTGTCTATGGCTACACCTTC.

The chain joins TRBV7-9 to TRBJ2-3, with 7 bases matching TRBD2. The V gene end was trimmed by 5 bases and the J gene end by 2 bases; junction bases not matched to a gene: 13. Germline CDR1 SEHNR, CDR2 FQNEAQ (reference sequence). The CDR3 has 17 residues. The CDR3 DNA reads TGTGCCAGCAGCCAAGGGCTAGCGGCGATATCCACAGATACGCAGTATTTT. Encoded protein: CASSQGLAAISTDTQYF.

Comment on this clone: At one of its ends the junction is not consistent with the germline gene, which may arise from a read error. J is TRBJ1-2 and V is TRBV6-5, with unresolved D. Germline V CDR1 and CDR2: MNHEY, SVGAGI. This CDR3 spans 13 amino acids. The CDR3 is CASSYEANYGYTF. In DNA form, the CDR3 reads TGTGCCAGCAGTTACGAAGCTAACTATGGCTACACCTTT.

The genes are TRBV5-6 and TRBJ2-7, with 8 bases aligning to TRBD1. V lost 2 bases to trimming and J lost 1 base; unmatched junction nucleotides: 11. Germline V CDR1 and CDR2: SGHDT, YYEEEE. The CDR3 covers 17 residues. The CDR3 DNA is TGTGCCAGCAGCTTCCGAGACAGGGGAATTGAATCCTACGAGCAGTACTTC. The encoded protein is CASSFRDRGIESYEQYF. Looking up the rest from reference TRBV5-6 and TRBJ2-7 gives the full variable domain: DAGVTQSPTHLIKTRGQQVTLRCSPKSGHDTVSWYQQALGQGPQFIFQYYEEEERQRGNFPDRFSGHQFPNYSSELNVNALLLGDSALYLCASSFRDRGIESYEQYFGPGTRLTVT.

For the CDR3, the DNA is TGTGCCAGCAGTTACTTACCCGGGAGCTCTGGAAACACCATATATTTT. Its translation: CASSYLPGSSGNTIYF. The chain couples TRBV6-2 or TRBV6-3 to TRBJ1-3; D is uncertain. CDR1 MNHEY and CDR2 SVGEGT come from the germline V gene. The CDR3 extends over 16 amino acids. V was clipped by 1 base and J by 0 bases, with 10 bases between them.

This clone has a count of ten or more. The chain links TRBV5-1 to TRBJ1-2; maybe TRBD1 (5 bases). The V gene's germline CDR1 is SGHRS and CDR2 YFSETQ. This CDR3 comprises 14 residues. The V end was cut by 4 bases, the J end by 1 base, with 11 bases between. This CDR3 reads CASSPGDGNYGYTF. CDR3 DNA: TGCGCCAGCAGCCCGGGGGACGGTAACTATGGCTACACCTTC.

The J gene is TRBJ2-1, the V gene TRBV5-1; D may be TRBD2 (6 bases). V gave up 2 bases and J gave up 0 bases, with 9 bases separating them. Germline V lookup: CDR1 SGHRS, CDR2 YFSETQ. The length of the CDR3 is 15 residues. The CDR3 protein is CASSFPRDSYNEQFF. The CDR3 DNA reads as TGCGCCAGCAGCTTTCCGCGGGACTCCTACAATGAGCAGTTCTTC.

This chain joins TRBV5-1 and TRBJ2-6; 8 bases fit TRBD1. Germline assignment: CDR1 SGHRS and CDR2 YFSETQ. The V gene end was trimmed by 0 bases and the J gene end by 3 bases; junction bases not matched to a gene: 14. This CDR3 region has 20 residues. Here the CDR3 reads CASSLGGQVSVPSGANVLTF. The CDR3, as DNA: TGCGCCAGCAGCTTGGGGGGACAGGTTAGCGTCCCGAGTGGGGCCAACGTCCTGACTTTC.

The chain joins TRBV7-9 to TRBJ1-5; D perhaps matches TRBD1 (6 bases). Germline CDR1 reads SEHNR; CDR2 reads FQNEAQ (reference sequence). The CDR3 sequence is 14 residues long. The V gene lost 5 bases and the J gene lost 3 bases, with 11 bases spanning the gap. CDR3 in amino acids: CASSKGGPNQPQHF. CDR3 nucleotides: TGTGCCAGCAGCAAGGGGGGGCCCAATCAGCCCCAGCATTTT.

V is TRBV5-1 and J is TRBJ2-7; 9 positions agree with TRBD1. The CDR3 length is 14 residues. CDR1 and CDR2 from the germline V gene are SGHRS and YFSETQ. J gave up 0 bases and V 4 bases, and 2 bases lay outside the gene matches. Here the CDR3 DNA reads TGCGCCAGCAGCGGGACAGGGAACTCCTACGAGCAGTACTTC. It codes for CASSGTGNSYEQYF.

J is TRBJ1-1 and V is TRBV18; 12 nucleotides align to TRBD1. Germline V gene data show CDR1 as KGHSH and CDR2 as LQKENI. This CDR3 spans 15 amino acids. Trimming took 3 bases from V and 4 from J; bases not matched to a gene: 3. CDR3 DNA sequence: TGTGCCAGCTCACCGGGACAGGGGGCGGCCACTGAAGCTTTCTTT. This codes for CASSPGQGAATEAFF.

This clone occurred once. The chain joins TRBV6-5 to TRBJ1-5; possibly TRBD1 for D (5 bases). Germline loops: CDR1 MNHEY, CDR2 SVGAGI. Trimming cost V 7 bases and J 1 base, with 11 bases left between them. CDR3 length: 14 residues. The CDR3 loop is CASNRQSSNQPQHF. The DNA for the CDR3 is TGTGCCAGCAATCGACAGTCGAGCAATCAGCCCCAGCATTTT.

About this clone: One end of the junction fails to match germline, which may point to a read error. The chain joins TRBV5-1 to TRBJ2-6, with TRBD1 as a possible D gene (7 bases). Germline CDR1 is SGHRS and CDR2 is YFSETQ. CDR3 size: 17 residues. For the CDR3, the DNA is TGCGCCAGCAGTTTGGAGGGGGCGGGCTCTGGGGCCAACGTCCTGACTTTC. It encodes CASSLEGAGSGANVLTF.

The rearrangement joins TRBV11-2 to TRBJ2-1; unclear D gene. Trimming pared 8 bases from V and 3 bases from J, leaving 14 bases between. CDR3 length equals 14 residues. The germline V gene has CDR1 SGHAT and CDR2 FQNNGV. CDR3 protein: CASSPAEDYNEQFF. The CDR3 coding sequence is TGTGCCAGCTCCCCCGCAGAGGACTACAATGAGCAGTTCTTC. Full variable domain (rest looked up from reference TRBV11-2 and TRBJ2-1): EAGVAQSPRYKIIEKRQSVAFWCNPISGHATLYWYQQILGQGPKLLIQFQNNGVVDDSQLPKDRFSAERLKGVDSTLKIQPAKLEDSAVYLCASSPAEDYNEQFFGPGTRLTVL.

The chain uses TRBV6-5 and TRBJ1-1, with a tentative D call TRBD1 (6 bases). V was cut by 6 bases and J by 1 base, with 15 bases left in between. CDR1 and CDR2 (germline): MNHEY, SVGAGI. The CDR3 is 15 amino acids. Here the CDR3 reads CASSSIDRRNTEAFF. CDR3 in DNA: TGTGCCAGCAGCTCCATCGACAGGCGGAACACTGAAGCTTTCTTT.

The chain is built from TRBV18 and TRBJ2-7; D is unresolved. Germline values: CDR1 KGHSH, CDR2 LQKENI. V was trimmed by 5 bases and J by 5 bases, leaving 16 bases between them. This CDR3 has 14 amino acids. The CDR3 coding sequence is TGTGCCAGCTCAACGCGCCAGGCCCTACACGAGCAGTACTTC. Protein: CASSTRQALHEQYF.

The CDR3 loop reads CASSQEAGVRAEAFF. DNA for the CDR3: TGCGCCAGCAGCCAAGAGGCAGGGGTCCGTGCTGAAGCTTTCTTT. The gene calls are TRBV4-1 and TRBJ1-1; perhaps TRBD1 as D (6 bases). This CDR3 has 15 amino acids. Trimming pared 0 bases from V and 6 bases from J, leaving 14 bases between. Germline V gene lookup returns CDR1 MGHRA and CDR2 YSYEKL.

This chain uses TRBV7-9 with TRBJ1-1; D perhaps matches TRBD1 (5 bases). V lost 11 bases, J lost 2 bases, and 15 bases lay in between. The CDR3 totals 13 residues. Germline V gene lookup returns CDR1 SEHNR and CDR2 FQNEAQ (reference sequence). CDR3 DNA: TGTGCCGGCCAACAGGAGACAAACACTGAAGCTTTCTTT. Its protein is CAGQQETNTEAFF.

This chain uses TRBV19 with TRBJ1-4, with 9 positions matching TRBD1. The germline V gene encodes CDR1 LNHDA and CDR2 SQIVND (reference sequence). The J segment lost 7 bases and the V segment lost 5 bases, leaving 5 bases of the junction unmatched. The CDR3 covers 14 residues. This CDR3 is CASSVDRGFEKLFF. The CDR3 bases are TGTGCCAGTAGTGTGGACAGGGGTTTTGAAAAACTGTTTTTT.

The chain has TRBV30 and TRBJ2-2; tentatively, D is TRBD1 (7 bases). V gave up 3 bases and J gave up 4 bases, with 12 bases separating them. Germline assignment: CDR1 GTSNPN and CDR2 SVGIG (reference sequence). This CDR3 contains 14 residues. CDR3 sequence: CAWSRGASTGELFF. CDR3 DNA sequence: TGTGCCTGGAGCAGGGGGGCATCCACCGGGGAGCTGTTTTTT. Based on the CDR3 plus reference TRBV30 and TRBJ2-2, the full variable domain is SQTIHQWPATLVQPVGSPLSLECTVEGTSNPNLYWYRQAAGRGLQLLFYSVGIGQISSEVPQNLSASRPQDRQFILSSKKLLLSDSGFYLCAWSRGASTGELFFGEGSRLTVL.